These T cell receptor beta chains were read from a single sample in a study of human CD4 T cells and Enterobacteriaceae. Profiled with immunoSEQ multiplex PCR; TCRdb holds only in-frame clones, not every one. The sample contains 25,000 to 30,000 clones, about 80% of which appear only once. The specimen sequenced was memory CD4+ T cells from blood. The receptors come from a human donor in good health. The CDR3 runs from the conserved cysteine through the conserved F or W. D genes are given only for firm matches. A clone size is listed for some rows: how often the clone was seen (once, few, many), or a class if it is expanded.

TRBV7-2	15	-	TRBD2	TRBJ2-7	TGTGCCAGCAGCTTGACTAGCGGGACTGTCTACGAGCAGTACTTC	CASSLTSGTVYEQYF
TRBV27	16	-	TRBD1	TRBJ2-2	TGTGCCAGCAGTTTCTTCAGGGGGATTGACACCGGGGAGCTGTTTTTT	CASSFFRGIDTGELFF
TRBV29-1	15	-	-	TRBJ1-5	TGCAGCGTTAGTCTTGTGCGAGGGTTCGGGCAGCCCCAGCATTTT	CSVSLVRGFGQPQHF
TRBV6-5	15	few	-	TRBJ1-4	TGTGCCAGCAGTTCCTCGGGACGGATTAATGAAAAACTGTTTTTT	CASSSSGRINEKLFF
TRBV10-2	16	-	TRBD1	TRBJ1-5	TGCGCCAGCAGTTTAAACCAGGGGGCGGGCAATCAGCCCCAGCATTTT	CASSLNQGAGNQPQHF
TRBV9	13	-	TRBD2	TRBJ2-1	TGTGCCAGCAGCGGGACTAGCCGGAATGAGCAGTTCTTC	CASSGTSRNEQFF
TRBV2	13	-	-	TRBJ1-2	TGTGCCAGCGGGCAGGGGAGTAACTATGGCTACACCTTC	CASGQGSNYGYTF
TRBV10-3	13	-	-	TRBJ2-1	TGTGCCATCAGTGACAGGGCAACTGATGAGCAGTTCTTC	CAISDRATDEQFF
TRBV30	12	-	-	TRBJ2-3	TGTGCCTGGGAGACTAGCACAGATACGCAGTATTTT	CAWETSTDTQYF
TRBV2	14	-	-	TRBJ1-1	TGTGCCAGCAGTGTGCAGGGAGTAGACACTGAAGCTTTCTTT	CASSVQGVDTEAFF
TRBV30	15	-	-	TRBJ2-3	TGTGCCTGGAGTGTAATGACCGGTAGCACAGATACGCAGTATTTT	CAWSVMTGSTDTQYF
TRBV6-6	15	-	TRBD2	TRBJ2-7	TGTGCCAGCAGGAAAGGGACTAGCGGATCCTACGAGCAGTACTTC	CASRKGTSGSYEQYF
TRBV19	13	-	-	TRBJ1-5	TGTGCCAGTAGTATCGAAGGGTCACAGCCCCAGCATTTT	CASSIEGSQPQHF
TRBV7-3	15	few	TRBD1	TRBJ1-3	TGTGCCAGCAGCTCACACAGGGGCTTCGGAAACACCATATATTTT	CASSSHRGFGNTIYF
TRBV6-5	15	-	TRBD1	TRBJ1-2	TGTGCCAGCACCCCGGGAGACAGGGACGCTCGGGGCTACACCTTC	CASTPGDRDARGYTF
TRBV18	16	-	TRBD1	TRBJ1-3	TGTGCCAGCTCCTCAGGACAGGGGTCACGCGGAAACACCATATATTTT	CASSSGQGSRGNTIYF
TRBV4-2	16	-	-	TRBJ2-2	TGTGCCAGCAGCCAGGCCGCAGGGGAATACACCGGGGAGCTGTTTTTT	CASSQAAGEYTGELFF